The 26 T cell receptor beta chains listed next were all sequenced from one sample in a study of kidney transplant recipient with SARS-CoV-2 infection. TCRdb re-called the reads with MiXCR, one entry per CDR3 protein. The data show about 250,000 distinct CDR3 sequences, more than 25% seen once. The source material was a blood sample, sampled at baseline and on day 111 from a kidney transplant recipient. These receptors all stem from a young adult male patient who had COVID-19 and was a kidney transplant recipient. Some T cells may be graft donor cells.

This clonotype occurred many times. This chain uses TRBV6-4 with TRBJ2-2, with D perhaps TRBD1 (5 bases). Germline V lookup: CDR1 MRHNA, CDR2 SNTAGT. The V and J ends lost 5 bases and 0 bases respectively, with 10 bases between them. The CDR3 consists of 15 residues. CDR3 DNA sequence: TGTGCCAGCAGTAGACAGAGCGCGAACACCGGGGAGCTGTTTTTT. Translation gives CASSRQSANTGELFF.

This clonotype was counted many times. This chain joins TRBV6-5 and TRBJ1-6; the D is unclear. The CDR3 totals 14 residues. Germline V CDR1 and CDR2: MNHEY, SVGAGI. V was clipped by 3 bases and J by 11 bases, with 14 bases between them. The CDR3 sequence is CASSYFFGAAPLHF. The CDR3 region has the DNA TGTGCCAGCAGTTATTTTTTCGGTGCTGCACCCCTCCACTTT.

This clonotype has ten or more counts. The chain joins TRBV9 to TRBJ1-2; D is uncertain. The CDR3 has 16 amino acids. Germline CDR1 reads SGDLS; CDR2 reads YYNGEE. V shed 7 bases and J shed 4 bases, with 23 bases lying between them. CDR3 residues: CASLRLYSRKTYGYTF. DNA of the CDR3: TGTGCCAGCTTACGACTGTACTCAAGAAAGACCTATGGCTACACCTTC.

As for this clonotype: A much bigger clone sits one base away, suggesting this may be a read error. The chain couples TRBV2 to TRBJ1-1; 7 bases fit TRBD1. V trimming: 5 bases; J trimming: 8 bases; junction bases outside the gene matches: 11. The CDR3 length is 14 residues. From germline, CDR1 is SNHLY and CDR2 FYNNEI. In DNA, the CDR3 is TGTGCCAGCAGTTCCGCAGGGGGAAGTTTGGAAGCTTTCTTT. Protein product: CASSSAGGSLEAFF. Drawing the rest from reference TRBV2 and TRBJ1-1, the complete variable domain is EPEVTQTPSHQVTQMGQEVILRCVPISNHLYFYWYRQILGQKVEFLVSFYNNEISEKSEIFDDQFSVERPDGSNFTLKIRSTKLEDSAMYFCASSSAGGSLEAFFGQGTRLTVV.

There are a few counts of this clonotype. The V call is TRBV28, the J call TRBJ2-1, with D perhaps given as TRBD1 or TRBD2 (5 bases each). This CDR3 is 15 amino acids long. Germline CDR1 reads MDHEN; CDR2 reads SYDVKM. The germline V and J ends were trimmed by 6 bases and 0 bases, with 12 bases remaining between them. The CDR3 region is CASSGRGRSYNEQFF. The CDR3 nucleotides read TGTGCCAGCAGCGGAAGGGGACGCTCCTACAATGAGCAGTTCTTC.

CDR3 amino acids: CASSLGTSGDTQYF. DNA of the CDR3: TGTGCCAGCAGCTTGGGTACTAGCGGTGATACGCAGTATTTT. V is TRBV5-4 and J is TRBJ2-3, with 8 bases fitting TRBD2. Per the germline V gene, CDR1 is SGHNT and CDR2 is YYREEE (reference sequence). CDR3 length: 14 residues. The trim removed 0 bases at V and 6 bases at J, leaving 3 bases unmatched.

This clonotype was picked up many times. The CDR3 DNA reads as TGTGCCAGCAGCAAGGACAGGGGGCCTCTTTTGTACGAGCAGTACTTC. Amino acid sequence: CASSKDRGPLLYEQYF. This chain uses TRBV5-6 with TRBJ2-7; 11 bases line up with TRBD1. Germline V CDR1 and CDR2: SGHDT, YYEEEE. The V and J ends lost 4 bases and 4 bases, in that order; junction bases with no gene match: 10. The CDR3 has 16 amino acids. The full variable domain, rest sourced from reference TRBV5-6 and TRBJ2-7, is DAGVTQSPTHLIKTRGQQVTLRCSPKSGHDTVSWYQQALGQGPQFIFQYYEEEERQRGNFPDRFSGHQFPNYSSELNVNALLLGDSALYLCASSKDRGPLLYEQYFGPGTRLTVT.

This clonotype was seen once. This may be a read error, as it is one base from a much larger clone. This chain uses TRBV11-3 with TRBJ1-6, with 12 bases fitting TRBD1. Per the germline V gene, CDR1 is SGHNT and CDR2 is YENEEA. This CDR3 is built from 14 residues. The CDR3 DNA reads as TGTGCCAGCAACTCCGGGACAGGGGGCTCACCCCGCCACTTT. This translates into CASNSGTGGSPRHF.

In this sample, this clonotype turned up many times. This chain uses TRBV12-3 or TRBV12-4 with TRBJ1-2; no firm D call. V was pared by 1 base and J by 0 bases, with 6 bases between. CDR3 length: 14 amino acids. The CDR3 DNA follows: TGTGCCAGCAGTTTAGAAGGCGCTAACTATGGCTACACCTTC. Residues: CASSLEGANYGYTF.

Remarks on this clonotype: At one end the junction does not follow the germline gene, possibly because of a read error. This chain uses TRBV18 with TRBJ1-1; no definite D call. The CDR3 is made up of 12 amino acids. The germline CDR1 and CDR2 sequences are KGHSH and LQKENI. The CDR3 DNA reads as TGTGCCAGCTCCCGGGGAAACACTAAAGCTTTCTTT. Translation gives CASSRGNTKAFF.

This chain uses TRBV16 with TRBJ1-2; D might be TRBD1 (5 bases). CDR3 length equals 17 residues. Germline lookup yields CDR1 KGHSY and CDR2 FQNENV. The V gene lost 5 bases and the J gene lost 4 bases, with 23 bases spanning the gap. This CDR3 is CASSIEGVVRRTYGYTF. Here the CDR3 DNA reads TGTGCCAGCAGCATCGAAGGGGTCGTTAGAAGGACCTATGGCTACACCTTC.

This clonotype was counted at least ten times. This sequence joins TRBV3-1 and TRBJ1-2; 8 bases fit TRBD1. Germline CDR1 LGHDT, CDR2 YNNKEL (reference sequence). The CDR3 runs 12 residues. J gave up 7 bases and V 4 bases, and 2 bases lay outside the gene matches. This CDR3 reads CASSRTGIGYTF. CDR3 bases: TGTGCCAGCAGCCGGACAGGGATTGGCTACACCTTC.

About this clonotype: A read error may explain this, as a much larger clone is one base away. The CDR3 sequence is CASSPFRVAGAGELFF. The CDR3 DNA sequence: TGTGCCAGCAGCCCATTCAGGGTAGCCGGGGCCGGGGAGCTGTTTTTT. The V call is TRBV7-2, the J call TRBJ2-2; D might be TRBD1 or TRBD2, each matching 5 bases. Germline CDR1 and CDR2: SGHTA and FQGNSA. The ends were cut back, 5 bases at V and 6 bases at J, with 19 bases in the middle. The CDR3 is 16 residues long.

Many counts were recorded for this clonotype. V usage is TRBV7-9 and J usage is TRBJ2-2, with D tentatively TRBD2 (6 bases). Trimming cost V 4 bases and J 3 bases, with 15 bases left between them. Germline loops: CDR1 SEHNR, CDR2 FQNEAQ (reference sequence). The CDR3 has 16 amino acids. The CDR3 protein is CASSSRRARDTGELFF. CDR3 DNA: TGTGCCAGCAGCTCCCGGAGGGCGAGGGACACCGGGGAGCTGTTTTTT.

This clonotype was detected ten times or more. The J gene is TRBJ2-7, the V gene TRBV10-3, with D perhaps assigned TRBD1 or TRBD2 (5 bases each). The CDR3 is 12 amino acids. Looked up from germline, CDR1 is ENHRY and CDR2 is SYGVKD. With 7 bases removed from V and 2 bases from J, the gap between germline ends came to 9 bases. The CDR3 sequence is CAIKRGAYEQYF. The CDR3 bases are TGTGCCATCAAGAGGGGAGCCTACGAGCAGTACTTC.

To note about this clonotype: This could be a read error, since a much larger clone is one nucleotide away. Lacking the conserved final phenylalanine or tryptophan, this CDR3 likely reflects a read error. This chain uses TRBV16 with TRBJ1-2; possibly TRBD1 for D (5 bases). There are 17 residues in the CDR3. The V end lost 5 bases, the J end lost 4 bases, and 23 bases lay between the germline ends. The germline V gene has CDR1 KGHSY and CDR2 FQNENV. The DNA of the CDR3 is TGTGCCAGCAGCAGAGGAGGGGTCGTTAGAAAGACCTATGGCTACACCCTC. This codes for CASSRGGVVRKTYGYTL.

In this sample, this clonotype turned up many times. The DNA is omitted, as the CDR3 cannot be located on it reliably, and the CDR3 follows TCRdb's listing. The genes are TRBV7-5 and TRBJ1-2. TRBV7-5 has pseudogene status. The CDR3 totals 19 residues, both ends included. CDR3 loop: CISVPESGNEVGKTYGYTF.

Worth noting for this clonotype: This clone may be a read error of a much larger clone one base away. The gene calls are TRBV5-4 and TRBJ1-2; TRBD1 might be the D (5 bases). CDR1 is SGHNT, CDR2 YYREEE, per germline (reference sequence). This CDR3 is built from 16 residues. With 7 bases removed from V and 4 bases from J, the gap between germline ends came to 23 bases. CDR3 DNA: TGTGCCAGCGAGGACAACGTACCAGGAAGGACCTATGGCTACACCTTC. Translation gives CASEDNVPGRTYGYTF.

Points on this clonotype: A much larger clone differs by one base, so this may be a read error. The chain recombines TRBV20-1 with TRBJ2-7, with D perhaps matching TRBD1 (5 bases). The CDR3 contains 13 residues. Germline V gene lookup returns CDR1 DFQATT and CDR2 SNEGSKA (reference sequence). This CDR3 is CSARTAAGIEQHF. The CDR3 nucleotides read TGCAGTGCTAGAACGGCGGCAGGGATCGAGCAGCACTTC.

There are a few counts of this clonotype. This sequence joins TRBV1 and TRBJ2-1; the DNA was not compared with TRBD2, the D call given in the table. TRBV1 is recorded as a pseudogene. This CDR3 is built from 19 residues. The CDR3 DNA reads TGCACCAGCAGCCAAGACCCCTGCACCCGGCGGGAGATGCTCAATGAGCAGTTCTTC. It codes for CTSSQDPCTRREMLNEQFF.

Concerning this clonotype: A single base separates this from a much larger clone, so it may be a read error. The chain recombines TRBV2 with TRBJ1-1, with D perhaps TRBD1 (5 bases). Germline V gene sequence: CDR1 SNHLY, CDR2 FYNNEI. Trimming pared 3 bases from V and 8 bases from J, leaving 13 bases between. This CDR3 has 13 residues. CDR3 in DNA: TGTGCCAGCAGTGACCCAGGGTACTTAGAAGCTTTCTTT. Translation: CASSDPGYLEAFF.

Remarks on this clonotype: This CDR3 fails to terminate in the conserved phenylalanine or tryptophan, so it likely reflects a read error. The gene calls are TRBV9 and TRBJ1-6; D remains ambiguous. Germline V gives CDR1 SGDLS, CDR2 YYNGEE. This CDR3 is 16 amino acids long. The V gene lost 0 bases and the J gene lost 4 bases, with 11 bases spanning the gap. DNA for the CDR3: TGTGCCAGCAGCGTAGAGTCTATTCCTTATAATTCACCCCTCCACTTA. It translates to CASSVESIPYNSPLHL.

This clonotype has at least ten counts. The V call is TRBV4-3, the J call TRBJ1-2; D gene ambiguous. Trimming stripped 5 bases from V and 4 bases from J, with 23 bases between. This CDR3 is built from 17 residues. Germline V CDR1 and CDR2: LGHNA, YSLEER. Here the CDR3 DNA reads TGCGCCAGCAGCGGACTAGGAGGACGTCGAAAGACCTATGGCTACACCTTC. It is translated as CASSGLGGRRKTYGYTF.

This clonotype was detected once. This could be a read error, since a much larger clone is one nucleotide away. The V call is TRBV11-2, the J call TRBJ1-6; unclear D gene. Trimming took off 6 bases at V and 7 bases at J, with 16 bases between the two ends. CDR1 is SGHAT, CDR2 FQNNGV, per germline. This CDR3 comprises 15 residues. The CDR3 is CASSNPPQENSPLHF. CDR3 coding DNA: TGTGCCAGCAGTAACCCGCCGCAGGAGAATTCACCCCTCCACTTT.

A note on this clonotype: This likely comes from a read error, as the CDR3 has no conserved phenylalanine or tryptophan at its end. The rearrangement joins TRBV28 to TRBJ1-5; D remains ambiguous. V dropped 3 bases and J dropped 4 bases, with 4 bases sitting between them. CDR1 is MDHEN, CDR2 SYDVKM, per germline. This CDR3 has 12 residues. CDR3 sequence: CASSFGNQPQHL. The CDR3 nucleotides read TGTGCCAGCAGTTTCGGGAATCAGCCCCAGCATCTT.

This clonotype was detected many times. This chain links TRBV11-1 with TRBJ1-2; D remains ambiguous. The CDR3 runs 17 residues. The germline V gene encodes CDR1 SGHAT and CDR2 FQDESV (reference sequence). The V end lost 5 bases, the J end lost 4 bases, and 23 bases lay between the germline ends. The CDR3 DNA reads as TGTGCCAGCAGCCTGTACATTAAGGCTGGAAAGACCTATGGCTACACCTTC. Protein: CASSLYIKAGKTYGYTF.